The 28 T cell receptor beta chains given below trace back to one sample, sequenced in a study of tissue T cells after allogeneic stem cell transplantation (dated 2022 in TCRdb). The library was obtained by the immunoSEQ multiplex PCR assay. Held by TCRdb, this immuneACCESS table contains in-frame sequences only and omits some clones. Under half of the omission traces to an unresolved V gene where checked; the cause of the rest is unknown. In all, the sample holds 20,000 to 30,000 clones, and around 67% of those were seen once. The ten largest clones represent 7.7% of the sample. The label giving this sample's time point can be read as: human tissue collected at research (rapid) autopsy. The sequencing used tissue from the ileum, collected at autopsy. These receptor sequences come from a female donor aged 60 or older with lung cancer.

This rearrangement joins TRBV7-2 to TRBJ1-3; D is uncertain. Germline loops: CDR1 SGHTA, CDR2 FQGNSA. The germline V and J ends were trimmed by 6 bases and 0 bases, with 6 bases remaining between them. CDR3 length: 13 amino acids. CDR3 in DNA: TGTGCCAGCAGGGGCAGCTCTGGAAACACCATATATTTT. Protein sequence: CASRGSSGNTIYF.

J is TRBJ2-7 and V is TRBV18; 7 bases agree with TRBD1. The CDR3 sequence is 15 residues long. Germline values: CDR1 KGHSH, CDR2 LQKENI. The V segment lost 8 bases and the J segment 5 bases; nucleotides outside the gene matches: 15. CDR3 region: CASTAQGELLNEQYF. CDR3 nucleotide sequence: TGTGCCAGCACTGCCCAGGGGGAACTACTAAACGAGCAGTACTTC.

The rearrangement uses TRBV30 and TRBJ1-4; D remains ambiguous. Germline assignment: CDR1 GTSNPN and CDR2 SVGIG (reference sequence). V was trimmed by 0 bases and J by 8 bases, leaving 7 bases between them. The CDR3 contains 12 residues. CDR3 sequence (DNA): TGTGCCTGGAGTGTAGGGAGAGAAAAACTGTTTTTT. This sequence encodes CAWSVGREKLFF.

The chain has TRBV30 and TRBJ2-7, with 14 bases fitting TRBD2. The CDR3 spans 16 residues. From germline, CDR1 is GTSNPN and CDR2 SVGIG (reference sequence). The trim removed 0 bases at V and 6 bases at J, leaving 7 bases unmatched. The CDR3 coding sequence is TGTGCCTGGAGTGTACCGACTAGCGGGGGGGCCGGCGAGCAGTACTTC. This translates into CAWSVPTSGGAGEQYF.

V is TRBV2 and J is TRBJ2-3, with D possibly being TRBD1 (6 bases). The CDR3 spans 14 residues. Per germline, CDR1 SNHLY and CDR2 FYNNEI. V was shortened by 5 bases and J by 6 bases, with 15 bases between the two germline ends. CDR3 DNA sequence: TGTGCCAGCAGTCCGACAGGCCTCGGGGATACGCAGTATTTT. Translation gives CASSPTGLGDTQYF.

V and J are TRBV15 and TRBJ2-2; 7 positions agree with TRBD1. J gave up 4 bases and V 0 bases, and 5 bases lay outside the gene matches. CDR1 and CDR2 (germline): LNHNV, YYDKDF (reference sequence). This CDR3 has 16 amino acids. CDR3 residues: CATSRDSDRVTGELFF. In DNA form, the CDR3 reads TGTGCCACCAGCAGAGATTCCGACAGGGTCACCGGGGAGCTGTTTTTT.

This clone is labeled as medium-sized. The V and J genes are TRBV5-8 and TRBJ2-5; 15 bases fit TRBD2. The CDR3 consists of 17 residues. In germline, CDR1 is SGHTS, CDR2 YDEGEE. Trimming took 4 bases from V and 1 from J; bases not matched to a gene: 5. CDR3 amino acids: CASSGGLAGGVQETQYF. CDR3 coding DNA: TGTGCCAGCAGCGGCGGACTAGCGGGAGGGGTCCAAGAGACCCAGTACTTC.

V and J are TRBV29-1 and TRBJ1-3; TRBD1 matches at 8 bases. J gave up 2 bases and V 7 bases, and 7 bases lay outside the gene matches. Germline CDR1 reads SQVTM; CDR2 reads ANQGSEA. The CDR3 totals 14 residues. CDR3 amino acids: CSALRTGTGNTIYF. CDR3 sequence (DNA): TGCAGCGCCCTTAGGACAGGGACTGGAAACACCATATATTTT.

The rearrangement uses TRBV29-1 and TRBJ2-1, with D hard to call. The CDR3 is 13 residues long. CDR1 is SQVTM and CDR2 is ANQGSEA in the germline V gene. The V gene lost 0 bases and the J gene lost 6 bases, with 9 bases spanning the gap. CDR3 protein: CSVEDGWGNEQFF. As DNA, the CDR3 is TGCAGCGTTGAAGATGGGTGGGGCAATGAGCAGTTCTTC.

CDR3: CASSRDRGRTQYF. The CDR3 DNA reads as TGTGCCAGCAGCCGGGACAGGGGCCGGACCCAGTACTTC. The V and J genes are TRBV7-7 and TRBJ2-5; 10 positions agree with TRBD1. V dropped 5 bases and J dropped 7; count of bases not matched to a gene: 4. The length of the CDR3 is 13 residues. Per the germline V gene, CDR1 is SSHAT and CDR2 is FNYEAQ (reference sequence).

This chain joins TRBV10-3 and TRBJ2-5, with D tentatively TRBD1 or TRBD2 (5 bases each). The CDR3 length is 11 residues. V was trimmed by 2 bases and J by 7 bases, leaving 5 bases between them. Germline values: CDR1 ENHRY, CDR2 SYGVKD. The DNA for the CDR3 is TGTGCCATCAGTGAGGGGGGGACCCAGTACTTC. This codes for CAISEGGTQYF.

The gene calls are TRBV14 and TRBJ1-1, with D possibly being TRBD1 (5 bases). Germline CDR1 reads SGHDN; CDR2 reads FVKESK. V gave up 3 bases and J gave up 11 bases, with 13 bases separating them. The CDR3 runs to 12 residues. The CDR3 protein is CASSQGGGEAFF. Written as DNA, the CDR3 is TGTGCCAGCAGCCAGGGGGGGGGTGAGGCTTTCTTT.

This chain links TRBV5-4 with TRBJ1-1; D remains ambiguous. Trimming removed 4 bases at V and 1 base at J, with 17 bases between. The CDR3 is 16 amino acids. Germline V gene sequence: CDR1 SGHNT, CDR2 YYREEE (reference sequence). CDR3 amino acids: CASSPGLIWGNTEAFF. The CDR3 nucleotides are TGTGCCAGCAGCCCCGGCCTAATATGGGGGAACACTGAAGCTTTCTTT.

The genes are TRBV2 and TRBJ2-7; D may be TRBD1 (6 bases). Germline CDR1 and CDR2: SNHLY and FYNNEI. There are 16 residues in the CDR3. V was clipped by 1 base and J by 2 bases, with 15 bases between them. CDR3 nucleotide sequence: TGTGCCAGCAGTGAAGTCCAACAGGGCCCGACCTACGAGCAGTACTTC. Translating it yields CASSEVQQGPTYEQYF. The variable domain in full, completed from reference TRBV2 and TRBJ2-7, reads EPEVTQTPSHQVTQMGQEVILRCVPISNHLYFYWYRQILGQKVEFLVSFYNNEISEKSEIFDDQFSVERPDGSNFTLKIRSTKLEDSAMYFCASSEVQQGPTYEQYFGPGTRLTVT.

This clone was counted only a few times. This chain joins TRBV19 and TRBJ2-2; D unresolved. The CDR3 contains 15 residues. Trimming pared 7 bases from V and 1 base from J, leaving 13 bases between. From germline, CDR1 is LNHDA and CDR2 SQIVND (reference sequence). The CDR3 spells CASNEIGRNTGELFF. CDR3 nucleotides: TGTGCCAGTAACGAAATCGGACGGAACACCGGGGAGCTGTTTTTT.

J is TRBJ2-7 and V is TRBV5-1; TRBD1 matches at 7 bases. The CDR3 covers 13 residues. CDR1 is SGHRS and CDR2 is YFSETQ in the germline V gene. Trimming took 2 bases from V and 6 from J; bases not matched to a gene: 5. The CDR3 reads CASSFRDSSEQYF. In DNA form, the CDR3 reads TGCGCCAGCAGCTTCAGGGACAGTTCCGAGCAGTACTTC.

The V call is TRBV5-1, the J call TRBJ2-5; D is undetermined. Germline CDR1 is SGHRS and CDR2 is YFSETQ. V was shortened by 4 bases and J by 0 bases, with 13 bases between the two germline ends. The CDR3 totals 15 residues. Here the CDR3 reads CASSPRSAYQETQYF. The CDR3 DNA reads as TGCGCCAGCAGCCCGAGGTCGGCGTACCAAGAGACCCAGTACTTC. The full variable domain, rest sourced from reference TRBV5-1 and TRBJ2-5, is KAGVTQTPRYLIKTRGQQVTLSCSPISGHRSVSWYQQTPGQGLQFLFEYFSETQRNKGNFPGRFSGRQFSNSRSEMNVSTLELGDSALYLCASSPRSAYQETQYFGPGTRLLVL.

The chain links TRBV27 to TRBJ2-7; TRBD1 aligns across 10 bases. Germline-derived CDR1 and CDR2 are MNHEY and SMNVEV (reference sequence). The CDR3 is 15 amino acids. The V and J ends lost 6 bases and 1 base, in that order; junction bases with no gene match: 6. The CDR3 here is CASSDRGLQSYEQYF. The CDR3 coding sequence is TGTGCCAGCAGCGACAGGGGGCTCCAATCCTACGAGCAGTACTTC.

The chain links TRBV5-5 to TRBJ2-3; 10 bases match TRBD2. The CDR3 consists of 15 residues. Unmatched junction bases numbered 7, after V lost 7 bases and J lost 2 bases. Germline values: CDR1 SGHKS, CDR2 YYEKEE (reference sequence). In nucleotides, the CDR3 is TGTGCCAGCGGCAAAGCGGGGGGGACCACAGATACGCAGTATTTT. Its protein product is CASGKAGGTTDTQYF. Looking up the rest from reference TRBV5-5 and TRBJ2-3 gives the full variable domain: DAGVTQSPTHLIKTRGQQVTLRCSPISGHKSVSWYQQVLGQGPQFIFQYYEKEERGRGNFPDRFSARQFPNYSSELNVNALLLGDSALYLCASGKAGGTTDTQYFGPGTRLTVL.

V usage is TRBV7-3 and J usage is TRBJ1-1; possibly TRBD1 for D (5 bases). CDR1 and CDR2 (germline): SGHTA, FQGTGA. CDR3 size: 14 residues. V was clipped by 6 bases and J by 1 base, with 12 bases between them. Here the CDR3 reads CASSRGPTNTEAFF. For the CDR3, the DNA is TGTGCCAGCAGTCGGGGCCCGACGAACACTGAAGCTTTCTTT.

The chain uses TRBV12-5 and TRBJ1-1, with 7 positions matching TRBD1. V lost 6 bases, J lost 7 bases, and 14 bases stayed unmatched. Germline V lookup: CDR1 LGHNT, CDR2 FRNRAP. The length of the CDR3 is 15 residues. CDR3 sequence: CASGKADREYGEAFF. The CDR3, as DNA: TGTGCTAGTGGGAAGGCTGACAGGGAGTATGGTGAAGCTTTCTTT. The complete variable domain, with remaining parts taken from reference TRBV12-5 and TRBJ1-1, reads DARVTQTPRHKVTEMGQEVTMRCQPILGHNTVFWYRQTMMQGLELLAYFRNRAPLDDSGMPKDRFSAEMPDATLATLKIQPSEPRDSAVYFCASGKADREYGEAFFGQGTRLTVV.

This clone has only one observation. The chain combines TRBV7-2 with TRBJ2-7, with no clear D. Trimming stripped 0 bases from V and 3 bases from J, with 6 bases between. Per the germline V gene, CDR1 is SGHTA and CDR2 is FQGNSA. The CDR3 length is 13 residues. Here the CDR3 DNA reads TGTGCCAGCAGCTTAGCCAGGAACTACGAGCAGTACTTC. It specifies CASSLARNYEQYF.

This clone was seen just once. The rearrangement uses TRBV29-1 and TRBJ1-2; D unresolved. The ends were cut back, 3 bases at V and 12 bases at J, with 20 bases in the middle. Germline V CDR1 and CDR2: SQVTM, ANQGSEA. The CDR3 consists of 13 residues. The CDR3 here is CSVDKPTPGFNTF. The CDR3 coding sequence is TGCAGCGTTGATAAGCCGACCCCGGGTTTTAACACCTTC.

The chain recombines TRBV5-6 with TRBJ2-1; 8 bases match TRBD2. The germline CDR1 and CDR2 sequences are SGHDT and YYEEEE. This CDR3 is built from 15 residues. Trimming removed 4 bases from V and 4 bases from J; junction bases left unmatched: 7. CDR3 in amino acids: CASSLQREWYNEQFF. The CDR3 nucleotides are TGTGCCAGCAGCCTCCAGCGGGAGTGGTACAATGAGCAGTTCTTC.

This chain uses TRBV6-5 with TRBJ1-3; D gene uncertain. Germline CDR1 reads MNHEY; CDR2 reads SVGAGI. The germline V and J ends were trimmed by 5 bases and 0 bases, with 11 bases remaining between them. CDR3 length: 15 amino acids. CDR3 in amino acids: CASSSPDSSGNTIYF. In DNA form, the CDR3 reads TGTGCCAGCAGTAGCCCAGATAGCTCTGGAAACACCATATATTTT.

V gene TRBV3-1 (or the pseudogene TRBV3-2) combines with J gene TRBJ2-5; D remains unclear. V lost 3 bases to trimming and J lost 5 bases, with 7 bases between them. This CDR3 contains 12 residues. Germline V gene sequence: CDR1 LGHDT, CDR2 YNNKEL (reference sequence). CDR3 nucleotide sequence: TGTGCCAGCAGCCACATGGGGGAGACCCAGTACTTC. This translates into CASSHMGETQYF.

V gene TRBV10-3 combines with J gene TRBJ2-3, with TRBD2 matching over 10 bases. V gave up 8 bases and J gave up 0 bases; unmatched junction bases: 5. Germline loops: CDR1 ENHRY, CDR2 SYGVKD. This CDR3 is 15 amino acids long. In DNA, the CDR3 is TGTGCCATCGCTAGCGGGGGATCCAGCACAGATACGCAGTATTTT. Its translation: CAIASGGSSTDTQYF.

V gene TRBV2 combines with J gene TRBJ2-7; TRBD1 matches at 9 bases. This CDR3 has 12 residues. Germline lookup yields CDR1 SNHLY and CDR2 FYNNEI. V shed 11 bases, J shed 4 bases, and the junction held 6 bases outside the gene matches. For the CDR3, the DNA is TGTGCCGGGGGACAGGGTGTATACGAGCAGTACTTC. Amino acid sequence: CAGGQGVYEQYF.